This T cell receptor beta chain was recorded in a study of OX40 agonist ivuxolimab in advanced cancers. TCRdb's copy holds only in-frame clones and misses some; the assay was immunoSEQ multiplex PCR. The sample holds about 83,000 clones; about 81% are singletons and the top ten take 1.5% to 2%. This CDR3 contains 18 residues. V gave up 2 bases and J gave up 4 bases, with 20 bases separating them. In germline, CDR1 is LNHDA, CDR2 SQIVND (reference sequence). This TCR was sampled from an adult with an advanced solid tumor such as melanoma, head and neck, liver or kidney cancer. This chain joins TRBV19 and TRBJ1-4; D not certain. The sample in question was CD4+ or CD8+ T cells sorted from blood, obtained in a trial of the OX40 agonist ivuxolimab. CDR3 bases: TGTGCCAGTAGTATACCGGGCCACGGATTTCTGGATAATGAAAAACTGTTTTTT. Translated, it gives CASSIPGHGFLDNEKLFF.